This TCR beta chain was captured by sequencing in a study of identical twins. TCRdb re-derived calls from the 5' RACE reads in MiXCR, one entry per CDR3 protein. The profile shows hundreds of thousands of distinct CDR3 sequences, 8% to 9% of them singletons. The trim removed 11 bases at V and 9 bases at J, leaving 18 bases unmatched. This CDR3 has 15 amino acids. Germline V gene sequence: CDR1 SNHLY, CDR2 FYNNEI. These data were likewise used in another study, on yellow fever vaccine responses in identical twins.

The source of this sequence is a woman between 18 and 29 years old in good health. The material sequenced was PBMCs. The chain recombines TRBV2 with TRBJ2-1; 8 positions agree with TRBD2. Here the CDR3 DNA reads TGTGCCTACTCAATCTCAGCGGGGGCCCAGGTTGAGCAGTTCTTC. This translates into CAYSISAGAQVEQFF.